Here is one TCR beta chain with its context. No cognate antigen has been identified for it. There are no base qualities to consult, and no much larger clone falls within one base. The entry originates in a study of cytomegalovirus exposure and HLA in healthy donors (dated by TCRdb to between 2016 and 2019). About the investigation overall: In an earlier analysis of approximately 500 of the donors, about 270 Gb of sequence data and some 100 million unique TCR beta sequences from roughly 190 million T cells were reported. Roughly 300 gigabases of sequencing data and approximately 93 million unique TCR sequences were included in an early release covering roughly 700 HLA-typed donors. Among the roughly 400 genotyped donors, under 90% belonged to the genetic ancestry cluster associated with self-reported Caucasian donors. The study aimed to test whether cataloging public T cell receptors could reveal signatures of past pathogen exposure. The T cell repertoires of 700 or so subjects were profiled by immunosequencing and related to cytomegalovirus serostatus. In addition to the first cohort of 650 to 750 subjects, a separate validation cohort of 120 different subjects was used. To predict cytomegalovirus infection status, the study brought together high-throughput TCR immunosequencing, statistical association of individual TCRs with disease status, and machine learning. A later analysis re-analyzed previously published TCR beta repertoires from 660 or so donors and added high-resolution HLA genotyping to study TCR occurrence patterns. The later analysis used no new phenotypic data to find candidate immune exposures, relying instead on TCR beta sequences and their occurrence across donors. To decide whether each TCR beta V gene segment behaved as functional or pseudogenic, an earlier analysis of 587 of the donors relied on high-throughput TCR beta sequencing. Donor age, sex, ethnicity and CMV serostatus were collected together with the repertoire data. A later genetic analysis took genome-wide SNP genotypes for about 55% of the roughly 670 donors and used that subset as a discovery cohort. All discovery cohort repertoires had been generated on a single sequencing platform. Class I and class II HLA loci were covered by the typing at four-digit resolution. Typing coverage varied by locus: 629-630 donors for A, B, C, DRB1 and DQB1; approximately 500 for DQA1; more than 600 for DPA1; 400 to 480 for DPB1. A handful of DR-DQ haplotypes were handled as single units for association and clustering because linkage in the cohort was strong. Across 300 to 500 genotyped donors of the cohort, an average of approximately 200,000 unique TCR beta nucleotide sequences per donor were sequenced, and 15% to 20% of those sequences were non-productive.

CDR1 and CDR2, per the germline V gene, are KGHSH and LQKENI. The CDR3 holds 14 amino acids from the cysteine to the phenylalanine. Only the CDR3 DNA is retained, 42 bases long and in frame from the first base. The V end loses 2 bases and the J end loses 7 bases, and a stretch of 14 bases separates them. The cohort was made up of approximately 670 healthy bone marrow donors. At the time of sampling, every cohort member was nominally healthy, though immune exposures that went unrecorded were likely present. The donor tested CMV seropositive, placing the donor among the 310 or so seropositive members of the cohort. Each donor provided a peripheral blood sample, and peripheral blood mononuclear cells were used for TCR beta sequencing. Genomic DNA was extracted from the blood cell samples with the Qiagen DNeasy Blood Extraction Kit. The library was produced with the immunoSEQ multiplex PCR assay. For the multiplex PCR, a mixture combining 60 forward primers for TCR Vbeta segments and 13 reverse primers for TCR Jbeta segments was used. Amplification of the CDR3 region of rearranged TCR beta genes was performed with a multiplex PCR assay on genomic DNA. On the Illumina HiSeq System, the amplified TCR beta libraries were sequenced as 87-base-pair reads. The original pipeline was this. Across the 670 or so repertoires, a later analysis counted around 80 million unique TCR beta chains, around 10 million of which were shared by at least two donors. To remove PCR and sequencing errors, raw reads were error-corrected and collapsed into unique sequences using a nearest-neighbor algorithm that merged closely related sequences. CDR3 sequences were aligned to IMGT reference sequences to assign V, D and J gene segments. Each retained sequence needed at least a six-nucleotide match to both a V gene segment and a J gene segment. Rearrangements were called productive when the CDR3 lacked stop codons and stayed in frame with V and J; all others were non-productive. Following IMGT convention, CDR3 was defined as the stretch from the second conserved V-encoded cysteine up to the conserved J-encoded phenylalanine. Sequences without an unambiguous match to a single V gene segment were excluded from the earlier analysis of 500 to 700 of the donors. An earlier analysis of fewer than 650 of the donors classified V segments as functional when productive rearrangements were above 56.7% and as segregating when the standard deviation between donors was above 5%. To diagnose cytomegalovirus status from the catalog of TCR beta chain sequences, a statistical classification framework was built. A later analysis assigned V and J genes by comparing TCR nucleotide sequences with IMGT/GENE-DB human TR gene sequences. In a later analysis, CDR3 sequences and most-parsimonious VDJ recombination scenarios were assigned using the TCRdist pipeline. In a later analysis, every TCR beta chain was defined by the combination of its CDR3 amino acid sequence and its V-gene family, and reads without a unique V-gene family were dropped. In a later analysis, fewer than 650 highly shared, low-generation-probability nucleotide sequences were removed to address suspected cross-contamination and a sequencing artifact. In a later analysis, a clonal expansion index for each public chain was calculated from normalized within-repertoire ranks of inferred template counts. A later analysis computed generation probabilities with a VDJ recombination model fitted to out-of-frame rearrangements, and checked the results against IGoR. In a later analysis, hypergeometric tests were used to score TCR-TCR, TCR-HLA and TCR-CMV co-occurrence, with a repertoire-size bias correction applied to TCR pairs. False discovery rates were estimated in a later analysis by permuting HLA or CMV assignments 20 times. In a later analysis, co-occurring TCRs were grouped using DBSCAN, and TCRdist sequence similarity was added for clustering within HLA-allele-positive subsets. Repertoires with fewer than 30,000 or more than 120,000 public chains were left out of co-occurrence clustering, as were roughly five repertoires with anomalous nucleotide sharing. Held by TCRdb, this immuneACCESS table contains in-frame sequences only and omits some clones. Under half of the omission traces to an unresolved V gene where checked; the cause of the rest is unknown. V, J and clone size are those of that table, while D and trimming were read from the DNA. This sample holds over 150,000 clones; roughly four fifths were observed only once. The ten largest clones capture around 3% of the sample.

The paper as a whole reports these results and caveats: About 15 rarely observed V segments, including chromosome 9 orphons, were excluded from the earlier analysis of about 610 of the donors because counts were too low. In vitro tests confirmed that a few of the cytomegalovirus-associated TCR beta chains recognize cytomegalovirus antigens. An earlier analysis of roughly 570 of the donors showed that most TCR beta V segments appeared in productive rearrangements either about 87% or about 30% of the time, which broadly matched IMGT annotations. The authors suggested that the approach could potentially be generalized to other disease states and immunological phenotypes. Most CMV-associated TCR beta chains appeared to be HLA-restricted in a later analysis, and the HLA associations seemed to be driven largely by CMV exposure. Linkage disequilibrium might explain the correlated functional status among segregating V segments, but an unknown experimental factor could not be excluded. In both the original and validation cohorts, the classifier was reported to diagnose cytomegalovirus status with high specificity and sensitivity. The sequencing pipeline was judged likely to have produced a cluster of highly shared sequence variants as a technical artifact. According to a later analysis, parvovirus B19, influenza, CMV and Epstein-Barr virus appeared linked to several top co-occurrence clusters. Roughly uniform sequencing depth across donors was assumed in presence/absence analyses, although this assumption may not hold. HLA typing was unavailable for some donors at each locus, so association tests used only the typed subset. V-gene and J-gene trimming of TCR beta chains was associated with a missense DCLRE1C variant in a later genetic analysis, and the association was replicated in an independent cohort. A later analysis associated around 16,000 TCR beta sequences with specific HLA alleles at a false discovery rate of 0.05. CMV serostatus was the only immune exposure information available for the cohort. Compared with the approximately 720-donor mean, donors in an Asian-associated ancestry cluster had fewer N-insertions in productive TCRs, according to a later genetic analysis. In a later analysis, HLA-associated TCR beta chains were found to be more clonally expanded and to have lower generation probabilities than equally common non-associated chains. Most TCR sequences were observed very rarely across donors, whereas some public TCRs were present in many individuals. A later analysis found that TCR association rates varied across HLA loci, with DRB1 alleles showing the most associated TCRs and HLA-C alleles the fewest. The study gave a list of under 200 TCR beta chains associated with cytomegalovirus. Some IMGT-functional V segments, including TRBV6-2 and TRBV6-3, could not be distinguished by the 87-base-pair reads and were therefore excluded. A further reported finding was that TCR beta sequences accurately predicted the HLA-A and HLA-B alleles for most subjects in the first cohort. Assigning TCR associations to individual alleles was difficult when HLA alleles, especially DR and DQ, strongly co-occurred. The cohort was sequenced for TCR beta chains only, and without alpha or paired-chain data the features that could be detected were limited.

The source is a woman between 50 and 59 years old in good health and CMV-seropositive. The sequenced material came from PBMCs. The chain couples TRBV18 to TRBJ2-5; the D segment could be TRBD2, given 6 matching bases. The DNA is as follows: TGTGCCAGCTCACCAAGCACCGGGAGAGGGACCCAGTACTTC. It translates to CASSPSTGRGTQYF.